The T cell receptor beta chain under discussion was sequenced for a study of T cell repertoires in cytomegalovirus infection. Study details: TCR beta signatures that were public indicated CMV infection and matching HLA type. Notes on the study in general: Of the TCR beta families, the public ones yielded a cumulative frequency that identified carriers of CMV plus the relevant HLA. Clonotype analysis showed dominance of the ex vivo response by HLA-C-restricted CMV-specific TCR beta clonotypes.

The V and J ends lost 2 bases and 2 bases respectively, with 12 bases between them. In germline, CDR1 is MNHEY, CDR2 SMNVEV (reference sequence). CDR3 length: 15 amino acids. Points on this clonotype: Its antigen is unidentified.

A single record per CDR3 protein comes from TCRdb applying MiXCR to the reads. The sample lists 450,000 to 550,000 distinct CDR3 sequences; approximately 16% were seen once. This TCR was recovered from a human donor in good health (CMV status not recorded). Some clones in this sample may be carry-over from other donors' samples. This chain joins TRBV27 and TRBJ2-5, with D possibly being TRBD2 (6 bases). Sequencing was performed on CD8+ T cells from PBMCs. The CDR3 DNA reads TGTGCCAGCAGTTTACTTGGTAGCGGACAAGAGACCCAGTACTTC. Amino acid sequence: CASSLLGSGQETQYF.